This is a list of T cell receptor beta chains from one sample in a study of vaccination effects on CD4 cells after COVID-19. These receptors have no known antigen. Libraries were prepared by immunoSEQ multiplex PCR; TCRdb keeps only in-frame clonotypes and omits some of them. In the table there are approximately 74,000 clones, around 70% of which are singletons. Material: CD4+ T cells from PBMCs cultured without peptide, obtained after COVID-19 vaccination. Receptors originate from a human donor who received a COVID-19 vaccine. The CDR3 runs from the conserved cysteine through the conserved F or W. Fields, in order: V gene, clone size, J gene, D gene, CDR3 DNA, CDR3 protein. The D gene is left open where the match is weak. Only some rows state a clone size, as once, few, many or a class for expanded clones.

TRBV5-1	.	TRBJ1-1	TRBD1	TGCGCCAGCAGCTTGGACGGGACAGCCTCGCGTACTGAAGCTTTCTTT	CASSLDGTASRTEAFF
TRBV11-2	.	TRBJ2-2	.	TGTGCCAGCAGCTTCTCGAACACCGGGGAGCTGTTTTTT	CASSFSNTGELFF
TRBV18	medium-sized	TRBJ1-5	.	TGTGCCAGCTCACTGGACACATTCAATCAGCCCCAGCATTTT	CASSLDTFNQPQHF
TRBV6-5	.	TRBJ2-2	.	TGTGCCAGCATCCTGTCCAGGACGAACACCGGGGAGCTGTTTTTT	CASILSRTNTGELFF
TRBV19	.	TRBJ1-6	.	TGTGCCAGTATGGAGGGAGGGAATTCACCCCTCCACTTT	CASMEGGNSPLHF
TRBV6-5	.	TRBJ1-1	TRBD1	TGTGCCAGCAGTTCCCTCCCGGGACAGTCGAACACTGAAGCTTTCTTT	CASSSLPGQSNTEAFF
TRBV30	.	TRBJ1-4	.	TGTGCCTGGAGTGGCGGTGTCGGGGTTTTAGTTCGTGAAAAACTGTTTTTT	CAWSGGVGVLVREKLFF
TRBV5-5	.	TRBJ1-2	TRBD1	TGTGCCAGCAGCTTGGTACAGGGGTCTAACTATGGCTACACCTTC	CASSLVQGSNYGYTF
TRBV3-1/TRBV3-2	.	TRBJ2-3	TRBD1	TGTGCCAGCAGTGCCATCGGCAGGGGGAGCACAGATACGCAGTATTTT	CASSAIGRGSTDTQYF
TRBV11-3	.	TRBJ2-2	.	TGTGCCAGCAGCCCCGGGACGGAAACCGGGGAGCTGTTTTTT	CASSPGTETGELFF
TRBV2	.	TRBJ2-3	TRBD1	TGTGCCAGCAGACTACAGGGGTATATGACCACAGATACGCAGTATTTT	CASRLQGYMTTDTQYF
TRBV2	.	TRBJ2-3	.	TGTGCCAGCAGACCAATCGCAAACACAGATACGCAGTATTTT	CASRPIANTDTQYF
TRBV6-5	.	TRBJ1-2	TRBD1	TGTGCCAGCAAAAGACGAGGGGGCCCCTATGGCTACACCTTC	CASKRRGGPYGYTF
TRBV6-1	.	TRBJ1-5	TRBD1	TGTGCCAGCAGCGGACAGGGGGCGAATCAGCCCCAGCATTTT	CASSGQGANQPQHF
TRBV5-4	.	TRBJ1-2	TRBD1	TGTGCCAGCAGCCGACAACCGGGACAGGGTGGCTACACCTTC	CASSRQPGQGGYTF
TRBV5-4	.	TRBJ1-6	TRBD1	TGTGCCAGCAGCACATCAACAGGGGATTCACCCCTCCACTTT	CASSTSTGDSPLHF
TRBV7-2	.	TRBJ1-1	TRBD1	TGTGCCAGCAGCCTTCGGACAGGGGGAGCTTTCTTT	CASSLRTGGAFF
TRBV6-5	.	TRBJ2-5	TRBD2	TGTGCCAGCAGTTCTCTGGGGGCGGGGGGGAAGATTACCCAGTACTTC	CASSSLGAGGKITQYF
TRBV4-1	few	TRBJ2-1	TRBD1	TGCGCCAGCAGCCAACCGAGGGTTAGACAGGGCCTGAATGAGCAGTTCTTC	CASSQPRVRQGLNEQFF
TRBV7-3	few	TRBJ2-2	TRBD2	TGTGCCAGCAGCCTAGGACTAGCGGGGCCCGGGGAGCTGTTTTTT	CASSLGLAGPGELFF
TRBV2	.	TRBJ2-3	.	TGTGCCAGCAGTGGATTGGCTTTTAGCACAGATACGCAGTATTTT	CASSGLAFSTDTQYF
TRBV7-8	.	TRBJ2-5	TRBD1	TGTGCCAGCAGCTACCTAGGACAGGGGGGGAAAGAGACCCAGTACTTC	CASSYLGQGGKETQYF
TRBV7-9	once	TRBJ1-1	.	TGTGCCAGCAGCTTCGAGGGGGACGGCACTGAAGCTTTCTTT	CASSFEGDGTEAFF
TRBV19	.	TRBJ2-2	.	TGTGCCAGTACCCCGGGACAAAACACCGGGGAGCTGTTTTTT	CASTPGQNTGELFF
TRBV10-3	once	TRBJ2-1	.	TGTGCCATCAGTGAAACATTTAGCTCCTACAATGAGCAGTTCTTC	CAISETFSSYNEQFF
TRBV18	few	TRBJ1-1	.	TGTGCCAGCTCTCAAAGGGGGATCACTGAAGCTTTCTTT	CASSQRGITEAFF
TRBV7-3	once	TRBJ2-3	.	TGTGCCAGCAGCTTTAACTCCCCAGATACGCAGTATTTT	CASSFNSPDTQYF
TRBV7-9	few	TRBJ2-5	.	TGTGCCAGTACAGGAGAGACCCAGTACTTC	CASTGETQYF
TRBV5-1	once	TRBJ1-5	.	TGCGCCAGCAGCTTGGAAGGGTTAAGCAATCAGCCCCAGCATTTT	CASSLEGLSNQPQHF
TRBV24-1	.	TRBJ2-1	.	TGTGCCACCAGTGATTTGCAGTTAAGCTCCTACAATGAGCAGTTCTTC	CATSDLQLSSYNEQFF
TRBV6-4	.	TRBJ2-6	.	TGTGCCAGCAAGAGATCTCAGGGTCTCTCTGGGGCCAACGTCCTGACTTTC	CASKRSQGLSGANVLTF
TRBV5-1	few	TRBJ1-1	.	TGCGCCAGCAGCATCTCGACAGGAACTGAAGCTTTCTTT	CASSISTGTEAFF
TRBV6-2/TRBV6-3	.	TRBJ1-2	.	TGTGCCAGCAGTTACACAGCTAACTATGGCTACACCTTC	CASSYTANYGYTF
TRBV29-1	once	TRBJ1-5	TRBD1	TGCAGCGTTGCTGTGACAGGGAGTAGCAATCAGCCCCAGCATTTT	CSVAVTGSSNQPQHF
TRBV10-3	.	TRBJ1-1	TRBD1	TGTGCCATCAGAGGGACAGGGTCTGAAGCTTTCTTT	CAIRGTGSEAFF
TRBV12-3/TRBV12-4	.	TRBJ2-5	.	TGTGCCAGCAGCGCCATACGGGAAGAGACCCAGTACTTC	CASSAIREETQYF
TRBV7-9	few	TRBJ2-6	TRBD1	TGTGCCAGCAGCCCCGGGACAGGTTCCTCTGGGGCCAACGTCCTGACTTTC	CASSPGTGSSGANVLTF
TRBV6-4	.	TRBJ2-2	.	TGTGCCAGCAGTGCTTTGAGCGGGGAGCTGTTTTTT	CASSALSGELFF
TRBV5-5	.	TRBJ2-5	.	TGTGCCAGCAGCTTCGGTCTCGGTTTTGGGGAGACCCAGTACTTC	CASSFGLGFGETQYF
TRBV18	.	TRBJ2-4	.	TGTGCCAGCTCACCGTCGCTACAAGGGGACATTCAGTACTTC	CASSPSLQGDIQYF